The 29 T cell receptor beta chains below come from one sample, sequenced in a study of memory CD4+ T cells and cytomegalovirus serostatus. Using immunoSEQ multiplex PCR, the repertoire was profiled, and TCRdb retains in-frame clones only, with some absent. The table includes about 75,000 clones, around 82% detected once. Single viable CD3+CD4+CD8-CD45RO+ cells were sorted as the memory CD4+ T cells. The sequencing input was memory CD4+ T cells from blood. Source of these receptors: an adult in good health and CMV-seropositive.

CDR3 loop: CASRPRASNYGYTF. CDR3 DNA: TGTGCCAGCAGACCCAGGGCCTCTAACTATGGCTACACCTTC. The gene calls are TRBV28 and TRBJ1-2; D possibly corresponds to TRBD1 (5 bases). The CDR3 consists of 14 residues. The V end lost 6 bases, the J end lost 0 bases, and 11 bases lay between the germline ends. CDR1 MDHEN and CDR2 SYDVKM come from the germline V gene.

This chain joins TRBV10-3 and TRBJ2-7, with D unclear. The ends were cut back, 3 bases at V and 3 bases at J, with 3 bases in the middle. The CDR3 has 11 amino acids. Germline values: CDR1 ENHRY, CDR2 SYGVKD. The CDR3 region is CAISDGYEQYV. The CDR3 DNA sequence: TGTGCCATCAGTGACGGCTACGAGCAGTACGTC.

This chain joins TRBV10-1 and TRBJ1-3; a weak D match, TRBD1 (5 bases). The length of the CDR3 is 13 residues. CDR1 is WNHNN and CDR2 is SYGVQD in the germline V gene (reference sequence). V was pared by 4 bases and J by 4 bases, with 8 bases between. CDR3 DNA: TGCGCCAGCAGTGCCGGGGACGGAAACACCATATATTTT. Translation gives CASSAGDGNTIYF.

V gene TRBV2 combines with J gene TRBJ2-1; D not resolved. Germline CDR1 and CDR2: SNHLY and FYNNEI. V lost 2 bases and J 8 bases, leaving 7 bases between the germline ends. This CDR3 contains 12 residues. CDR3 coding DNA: TGTGCCAGCAGTGAACTAGGCTATGAGCAGTTCTTC. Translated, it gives CASSELGYEQFF.

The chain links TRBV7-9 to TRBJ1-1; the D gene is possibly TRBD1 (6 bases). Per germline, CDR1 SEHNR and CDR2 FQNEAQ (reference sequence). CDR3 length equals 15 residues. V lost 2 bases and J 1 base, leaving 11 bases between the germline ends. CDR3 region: CASSLLGTPNTEAFF. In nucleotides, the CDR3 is TGTGCCAGCAGCTTACTCGGGACACCGAACACTGAAGCTTTCTTT.

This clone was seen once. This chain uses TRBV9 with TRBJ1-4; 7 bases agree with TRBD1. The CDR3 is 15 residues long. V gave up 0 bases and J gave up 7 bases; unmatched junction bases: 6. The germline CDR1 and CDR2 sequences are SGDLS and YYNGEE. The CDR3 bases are TGTGCCAGCAGCGTAGGAGACAGGGATTTTGAAAAACTGTTTTTT. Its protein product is CASSVGDRDFEKLFF.

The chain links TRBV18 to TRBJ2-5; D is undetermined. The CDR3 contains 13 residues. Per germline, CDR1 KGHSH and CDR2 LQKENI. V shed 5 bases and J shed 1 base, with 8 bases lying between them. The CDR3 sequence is CASSSRSQETQYF. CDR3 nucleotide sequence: TGTGCCAGCTCATCACGGTCCCAAGAGACCCAGTACTTC.

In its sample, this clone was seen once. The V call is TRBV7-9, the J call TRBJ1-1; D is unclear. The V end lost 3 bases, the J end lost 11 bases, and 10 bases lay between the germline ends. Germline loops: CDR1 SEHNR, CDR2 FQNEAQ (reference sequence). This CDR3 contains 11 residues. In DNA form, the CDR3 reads TGTGCCAGCAGCTTCGAGGCTAGGGCTTTCTTT. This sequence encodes CASSFEARAFF.

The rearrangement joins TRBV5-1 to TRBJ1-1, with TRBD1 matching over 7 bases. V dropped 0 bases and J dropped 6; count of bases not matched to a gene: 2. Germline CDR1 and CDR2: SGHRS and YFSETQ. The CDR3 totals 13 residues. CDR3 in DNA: TGCGCCAGCAGCTTGGGGGACAGTCCTGAAGCTTTCTTT. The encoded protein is CASSLGDSPEAFF.

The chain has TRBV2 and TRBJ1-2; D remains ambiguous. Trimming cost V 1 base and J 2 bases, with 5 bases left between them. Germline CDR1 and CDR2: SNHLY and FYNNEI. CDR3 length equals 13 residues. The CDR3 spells CASSEGANYGYTF. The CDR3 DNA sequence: TGTGCCAGCAGTGAAGGGGCCAACTATGGCTACACCTTC.

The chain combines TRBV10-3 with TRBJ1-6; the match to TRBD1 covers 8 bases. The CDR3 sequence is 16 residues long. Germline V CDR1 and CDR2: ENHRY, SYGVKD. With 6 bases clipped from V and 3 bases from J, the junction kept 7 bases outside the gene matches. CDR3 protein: CAISLGQGYYNSPLHF. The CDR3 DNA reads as TGTGCCATCAGCCTCGGACAGGGATACTATAATTCACCCCTCCACTTT.

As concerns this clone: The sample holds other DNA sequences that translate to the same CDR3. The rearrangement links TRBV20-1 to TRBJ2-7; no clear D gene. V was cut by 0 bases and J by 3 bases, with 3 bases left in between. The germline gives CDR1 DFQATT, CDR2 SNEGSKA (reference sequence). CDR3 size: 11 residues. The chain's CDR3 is CSARDSYEQYF. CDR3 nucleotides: TGCAGTGCTAGAGACAGCTACGAGCAGTACTTC.

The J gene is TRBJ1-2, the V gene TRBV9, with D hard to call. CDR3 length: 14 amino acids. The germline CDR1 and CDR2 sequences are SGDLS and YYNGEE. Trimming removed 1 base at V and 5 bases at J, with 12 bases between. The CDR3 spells CASSVSPEAYGYTF. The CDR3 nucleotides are TGTGCCAGCAGCGTATCCCCTGAGGCTTATGGCTACACCTTC.

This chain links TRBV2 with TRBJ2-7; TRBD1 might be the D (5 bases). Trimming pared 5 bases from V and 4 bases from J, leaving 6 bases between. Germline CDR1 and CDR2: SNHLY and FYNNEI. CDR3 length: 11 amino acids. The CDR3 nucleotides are TGTGCCAGCAGTCAGGGTTACGAGCAGTACGTC. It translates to CASSQGYEQYV.

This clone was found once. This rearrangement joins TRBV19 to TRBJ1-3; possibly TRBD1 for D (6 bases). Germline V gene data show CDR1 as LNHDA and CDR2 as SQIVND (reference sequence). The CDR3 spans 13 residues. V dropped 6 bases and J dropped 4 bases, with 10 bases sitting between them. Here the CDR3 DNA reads TGTGCCAGTAGGACAGGAGGAGGAAACACCATATATTTT. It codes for CASRTGGGNTIYF.

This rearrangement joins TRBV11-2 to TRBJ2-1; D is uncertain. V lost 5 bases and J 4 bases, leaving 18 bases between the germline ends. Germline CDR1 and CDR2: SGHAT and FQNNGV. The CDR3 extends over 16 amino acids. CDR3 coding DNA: TGTGCCAGCAGCCAACCAAGGGCTAGTTCTTACAATGAGCAGTTCTTC. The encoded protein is CASSQPRASSYNEQFF. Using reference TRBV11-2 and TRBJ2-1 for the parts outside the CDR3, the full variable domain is EAGVAQSPRYKIIEKRQSVAFWCNPISGHATLYWYQQILGQGPKLLIQFQNNGVVDDSQLPKDRFSAERLKGVDSTLKIQPAKLEDSAVYLCASSQPRASSYNEQFFGPGTRLTVL.

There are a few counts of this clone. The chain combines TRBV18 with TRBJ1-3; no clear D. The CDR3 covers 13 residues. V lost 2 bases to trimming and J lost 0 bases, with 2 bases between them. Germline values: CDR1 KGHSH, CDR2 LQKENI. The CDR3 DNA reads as TGTGCCAGCTCACCAACCTCTGGAAACACCATATATTTT. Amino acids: CASSPTSGNTIYF.

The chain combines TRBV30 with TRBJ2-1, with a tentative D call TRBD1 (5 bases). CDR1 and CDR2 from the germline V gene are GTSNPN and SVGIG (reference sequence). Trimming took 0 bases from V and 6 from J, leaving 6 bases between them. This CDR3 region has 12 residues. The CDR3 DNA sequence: TGTGCCTGGAGTGTGACAGCCAATGAGCAGTTCTTC. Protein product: CAWSVTANEQFF.

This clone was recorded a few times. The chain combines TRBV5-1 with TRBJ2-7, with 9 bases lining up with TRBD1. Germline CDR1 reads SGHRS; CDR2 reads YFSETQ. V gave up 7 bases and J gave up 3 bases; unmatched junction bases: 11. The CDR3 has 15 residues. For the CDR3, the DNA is TGCGCCAGCCAGCTCGGGACAGGGCTGGACTACGAGCAGTACTTC. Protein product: CASQLGTGLDYEQYF.

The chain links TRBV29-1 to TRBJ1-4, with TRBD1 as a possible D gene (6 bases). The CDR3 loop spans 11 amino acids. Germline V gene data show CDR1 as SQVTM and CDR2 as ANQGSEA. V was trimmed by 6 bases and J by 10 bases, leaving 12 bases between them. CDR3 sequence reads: CSVGTSGKLFF. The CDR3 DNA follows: TGCAGCGTCGGGACATCGGGAAAACTGTTTTTT.

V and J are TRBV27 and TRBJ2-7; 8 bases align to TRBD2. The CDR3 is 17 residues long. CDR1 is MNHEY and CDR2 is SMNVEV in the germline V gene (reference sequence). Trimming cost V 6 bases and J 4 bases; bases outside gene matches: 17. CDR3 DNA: TGTGCCAGCAGCCAGACAGGTCGGGAGGGCGGGATTTACGAGCAGTACTTC. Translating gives CASSQTGREGGIYEQYF.

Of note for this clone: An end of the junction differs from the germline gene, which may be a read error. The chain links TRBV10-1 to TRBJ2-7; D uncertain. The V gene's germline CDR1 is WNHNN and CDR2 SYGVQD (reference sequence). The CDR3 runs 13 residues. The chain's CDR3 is CASSDSPSSEQYF. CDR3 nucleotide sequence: TGCGCCAGCAGTGATTCGCCCTCCTCCGAGCAGTACTTC.

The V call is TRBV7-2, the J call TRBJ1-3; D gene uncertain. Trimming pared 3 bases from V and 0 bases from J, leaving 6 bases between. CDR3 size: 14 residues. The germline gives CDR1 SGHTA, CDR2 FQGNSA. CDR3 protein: CASSFDLSGNTIYF. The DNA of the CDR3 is TGTGCCAGCAGCTTTGACCTCTCTGGAAACACCATATATTTT.

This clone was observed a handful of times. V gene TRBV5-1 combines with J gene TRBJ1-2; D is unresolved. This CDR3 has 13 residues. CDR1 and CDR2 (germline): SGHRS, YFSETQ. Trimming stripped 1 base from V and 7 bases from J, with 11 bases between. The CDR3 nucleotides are TGCGCCAGCAGCTTGTTGGGAATGAGTGGCTACACCTTC. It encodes CASSLLGMSGYTF.

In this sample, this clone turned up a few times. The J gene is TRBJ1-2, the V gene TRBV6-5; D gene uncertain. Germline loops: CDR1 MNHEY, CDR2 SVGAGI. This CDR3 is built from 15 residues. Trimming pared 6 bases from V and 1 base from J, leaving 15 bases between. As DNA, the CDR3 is TGTGCCAGCAGCTTCTTCCCGGGTGTTAACTATGGCTACACCTTC. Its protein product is CASSFFPGVNYGYTF.

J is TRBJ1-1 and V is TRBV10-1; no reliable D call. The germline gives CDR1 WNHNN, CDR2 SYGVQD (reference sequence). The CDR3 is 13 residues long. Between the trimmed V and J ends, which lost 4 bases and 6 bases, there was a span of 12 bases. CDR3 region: CASSGTGGAEAFF. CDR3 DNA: TGCGCCAGCAGTGGAACGGGAGGCGCTGAAGCTTTCTTT.

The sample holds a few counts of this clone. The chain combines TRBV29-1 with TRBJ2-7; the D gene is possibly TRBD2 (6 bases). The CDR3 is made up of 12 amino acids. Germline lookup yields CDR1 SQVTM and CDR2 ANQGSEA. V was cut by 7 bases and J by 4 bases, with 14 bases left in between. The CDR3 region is CSAGSGTYEQYF. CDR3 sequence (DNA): TGCAGCGCTGGGTCTGGGACTTACGAGCAGTACTTC.

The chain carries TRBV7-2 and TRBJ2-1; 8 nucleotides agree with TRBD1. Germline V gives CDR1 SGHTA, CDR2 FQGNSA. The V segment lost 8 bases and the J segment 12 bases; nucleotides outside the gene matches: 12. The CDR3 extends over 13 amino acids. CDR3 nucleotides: TGTGCCAGCGGGGGACAGGAAGATTCCCTGCAGTTCTTC. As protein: CASGGQEDSLQFF.

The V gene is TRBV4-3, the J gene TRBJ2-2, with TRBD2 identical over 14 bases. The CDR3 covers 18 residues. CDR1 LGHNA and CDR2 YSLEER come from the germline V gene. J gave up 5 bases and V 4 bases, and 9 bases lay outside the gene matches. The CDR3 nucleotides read TGCGCCAGCAGCCTCGGGACTAGCGGGAGTATGGGTACCGGGGAGCTGTTTTTT. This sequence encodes CASSLGTSGSMGTGELFF.